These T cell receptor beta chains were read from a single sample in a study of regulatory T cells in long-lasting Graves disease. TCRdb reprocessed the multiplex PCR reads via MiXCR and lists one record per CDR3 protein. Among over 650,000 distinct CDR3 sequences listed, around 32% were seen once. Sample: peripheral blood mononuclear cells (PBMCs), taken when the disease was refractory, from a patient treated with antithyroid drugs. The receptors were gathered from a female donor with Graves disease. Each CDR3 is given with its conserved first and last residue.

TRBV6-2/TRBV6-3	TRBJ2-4	CASSQGLAPNIQYF
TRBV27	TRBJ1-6	CASSLDRGGSYNSPLHF
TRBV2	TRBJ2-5	CASSEGFVQGTEETQYF
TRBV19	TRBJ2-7	CASSPTSGDTYEQYF
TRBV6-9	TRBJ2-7	CASSYSDPSYEQYF
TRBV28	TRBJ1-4	CASTSSGTMEKLFF
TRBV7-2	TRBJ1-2	CASINPWAALYGYTF
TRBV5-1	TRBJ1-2	CASRPDSLQGYTF
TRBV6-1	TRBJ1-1	CASSRGTEAFF
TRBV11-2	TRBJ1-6	CASSSIRGPYNSPLHF
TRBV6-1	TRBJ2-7	CASTGGSYEQYF
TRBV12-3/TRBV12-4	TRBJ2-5	CASSKNRGLGTETQYF
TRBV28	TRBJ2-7	CASSPTVSHEQYF
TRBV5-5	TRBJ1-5	CASSLEAAGQYSNQPQHF
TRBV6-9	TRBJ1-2	CASSYPRRRGYGYTF
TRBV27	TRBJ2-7	CASSPRETVYEQYF
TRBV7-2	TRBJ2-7	CASSLTPSAEQYF
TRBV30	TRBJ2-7	CAWSTPDRGREQYF
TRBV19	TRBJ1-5	CASSIVRNQPQHF
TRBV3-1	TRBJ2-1	CAGRPLAGAGNEQFF
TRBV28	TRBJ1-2	CASSLGRGFNYGYTF
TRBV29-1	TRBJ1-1	CSVGRTEAFF
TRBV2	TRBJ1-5	CASSDRGASQPQHF
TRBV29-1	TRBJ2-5	CSVGDRGYKGTQYF
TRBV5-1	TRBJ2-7	CASSFFEQGTLSSYEQYF
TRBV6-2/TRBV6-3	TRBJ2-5	CASSYRQSRQTQYF
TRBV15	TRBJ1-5	CAIATEIYQPQHF
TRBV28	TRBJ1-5	CASTTGARMYSNQPQHF
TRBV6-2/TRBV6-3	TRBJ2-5	CASKRETWGETQYF
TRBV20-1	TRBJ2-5	CSARDEVAGLETQYF
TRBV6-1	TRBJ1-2	CASRTPGATGYGYTF
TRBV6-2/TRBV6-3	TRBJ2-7	CASSEMGTGNEQYF
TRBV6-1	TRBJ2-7	CASIIRTGFSYEQYF